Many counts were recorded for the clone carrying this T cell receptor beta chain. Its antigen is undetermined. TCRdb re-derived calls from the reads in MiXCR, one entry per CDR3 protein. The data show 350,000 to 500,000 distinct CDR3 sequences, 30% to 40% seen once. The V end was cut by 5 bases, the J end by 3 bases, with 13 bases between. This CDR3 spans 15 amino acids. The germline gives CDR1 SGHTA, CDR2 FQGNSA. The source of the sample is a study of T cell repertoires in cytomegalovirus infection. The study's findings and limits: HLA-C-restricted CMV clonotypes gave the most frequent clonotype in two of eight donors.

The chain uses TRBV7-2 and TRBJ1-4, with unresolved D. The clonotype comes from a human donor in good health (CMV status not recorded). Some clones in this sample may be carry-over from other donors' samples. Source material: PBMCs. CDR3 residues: CASSLRRSANEKLFF. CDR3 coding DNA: TGTGCCAGCAGCCTCCGACGGTCAGCTAATGAAAAACTGTTTTTT.